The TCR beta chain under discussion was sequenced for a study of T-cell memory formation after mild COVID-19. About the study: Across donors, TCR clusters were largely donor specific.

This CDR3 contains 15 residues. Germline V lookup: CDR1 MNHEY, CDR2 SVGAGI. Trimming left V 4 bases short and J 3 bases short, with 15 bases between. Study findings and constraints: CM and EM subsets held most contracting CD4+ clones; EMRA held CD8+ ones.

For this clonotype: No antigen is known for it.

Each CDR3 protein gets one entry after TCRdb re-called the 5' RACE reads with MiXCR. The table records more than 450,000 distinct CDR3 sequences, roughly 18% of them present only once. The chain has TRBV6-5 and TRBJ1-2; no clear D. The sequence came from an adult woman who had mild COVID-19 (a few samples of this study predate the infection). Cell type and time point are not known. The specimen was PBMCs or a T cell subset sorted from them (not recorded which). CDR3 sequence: CASSSTGSRDYGYTF. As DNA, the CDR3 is TGTGCCAGCAGTTCCACGGGGTCCCGTGACTATGGCTACACCTTC.